This paragraph covers one T cell receptor beta chain sequence. TCRdb's table, derived via immunoSEQ multiplex PCR, lists solely in-frame clones and lacks some. The sample lists 100,000 or so clones, approximately 82% occurring once. The source of the sample is a study of radiotherapy plus CTLA-4 blockade in lung cancer. The germline V gene encodes CDR1 MDHEN and CDR2 SYDVKM. Deletions cut 4 bases from V and 7 bases from J, with 17 bases between. CDR3 length equals 16 residues. The chain couples TRBV28 to TRBJ1-6, with a weak D call TRBD1 (5 bases). The sequence was obtained from a human donor with non-small cell lung cancer that progressed on radiotherapy plus ipilimumab. This material consisted of peripheral blood, taken from a patient treated with radiotherapy plus ipilimumab. The CDR3 nucleotides read TGTGCCAGCAGTTCTCGCTTTCTAGGGGAGAATTCACCCCTCCACTTT. Protein product: CASSSRFLGENSPLHF. Supplemented by reference TRBV28 and TRBJ1-6, the full variable domain reads DVKVTQSSRYLVKRTGEKVFLECVQDMDHENMFWYRQDPGLGLRLIYFSYDVKMKEKGDIPEGYSVSREKKERFSLILESASTNQTSMYLCASSSRFLGENSPLHFGNGTRLTVT.